The 26 T cell receptor beta chains below all came from one sample that was sequenced in a study of T cell responses to AZD1222 COVID-19 vaccine. Profiled with immunoSEQ multiplex PCR; TCRdb holds only in-frame clones, not every one. In the table there are over 100,000 clones, around nine tenths of which are singletons. This specimen was peripheral blood, taken on day 0 of AZD1222 vaccination. The source of these receptors is an adult in good health.

This clone was seen a single time. This chain joins TRBV4-1 and TRBJ1-2; D unclear. Trimming stripped 4 bases from V and 5 bases from J, with 14 bases between. The CDR3 length is 14 residues. The germline V gene encodes CDR1 MGHRA and CDR2 YSYEKL. CDR3 loop: CASSPETSSYGYTF. In DNA form, the CDR3 reads TGCGCCAGCAGCCCTGAGACCAGTTCATATGGCTACACCTTC.

V gene TRBV4-1 combines with J gene TRBJ1-2; D uncertain. The germline V and J ends were trimmed by 6 bases and 3 bases, with 14 bases remaining between them. This CDR3 spans 14 amino acids. The germline V gene encodes CDR1 MGHRA and CDR2 YSYEKL. CDR3 DNA sequence: TGCGCCAGCAGTCCTCAGCGGGGAGACTATGGCTACACCTTC. Protein sequence: CASSPQRGDYGYTF.

This clone was seen a few times. The genes are TRBV19 and TRBJ1-1; no clear D gene. This CDR3 comprises 15 residues. CDR1 and CDR2 (germline): LNHDA, SQIVND (reference sequence). The V gene lost 4 bases and the J gene lost 3 bases, with 15 bases spanning the gap. The CDR3 sequence: CASSTRRLEDTEAFF. CDR3 nucleotides: TGTGCCAGTAGTACCCGACGGCTTGAAGACACTGAAGCTTTCTTT.

This clone was detected only a few times. The chain is built from TRBV7-9 and TRBJ2-7; D gene ambiguous. This CDR3 region has 11 residues. Trimming cost V 2 bases and J 6 bases, with 5 bases left between them. Germline CDR1 and CDR2: SEHNR and FQNEAQ (reference sequence). The CDR3 DNA reads TGTGCCAGCAGCTTAAAGGGCGAGCAGTACTTC. The encoded protein is CASSLKGEQYF.

The V and J genes are TRBV7-8 and TRBJ2-5; tentative D call: TRBD1 (5 bases). From germline, CDR1 is SGHVS and CDR2 FQNEAQ. Deletions cut 5 bases from V and 2 bases from J, with 15 bases between. There are 15 residues in the CDR3. The CDR3, as DNA: TGTGCCAGCAGCCAACCTCGACAGCTACAAGAGACCCAGTACTTC. Translation gives CASSQPRQLQETQYF.

The V call is TRBV7-9, the J call TRBJ1-2, with D possibly matching TRBD1 (5 bases). The germline V gene has CDR1 SEHNR and CDR2 FQNEAQ (reference sequence). This CDR3 has 14 residues. V was trimmed by 0 bases and J by 7 bases, leaving 12 bases between them. CDR3 region: CASSLAQGGGGYTF. CDR3 nucleotides: TGTGCCAGCAGCTTAGCGCAGGGTGGCGGTGGCTACACCTTC.

The chain joins TRBV4-3 to TRBJ2-7; D may be TRBD1 or TRBD2 (7 bases each). This CDR3 comprises 16 residues. Per germline, CDR1 LGHNA and CDR2 YSLEER. V was cut by 0 bases and J by 2 bases, with 14 bases left in between. For the CDR3, the DNA is TGCGCCAGCAGCCAAGAAGGGCCAGGGGGGGCCTACGAGCAGTACTTC. Amino acids: CASSQEGPGGAYEQYF.

J is TRBJ2-7 and V is TRBV3-1 (or the pseudogene TRBV3-2), with D maybe TRBD1 (6 bases). Per the germline V gene, CDR1 is LGHDT and CDR2 is YNNKEL (reference sequence). Trimming shortened V by 3 bases and J by 4 bases, and 16 bases separated the two germline ends. There are 15 residues in the CDR3. The chain's CDR3 is CASSHRDLGGYEQYF. The CDR3 DNA reads TGTGCCAGCAGCCACCGGGATCTAGGGGGATACGAGCAGTACTTC.

This chain connects TRBV30 to TRBJ2-5; no definite D call. Germline V gene sequence: CDR1 GTSNPN, CDR2 SVGIG (reference sequence). The CDR3 covers 11 residues. The V gene lost 2 bases and the J gene lost 5 bases, with 6 bases spanning the gap. The DNA for the CDR3 is TGTGCCTGGAGTCCTAAGGAGACCCAGTACTTC. Translated: CAWSPKETQYF.

This clone occurred once. The rearrangement uses TRBV6-6 and TRBJ1-6; the D is unclear. The CDR3 totals 15 residues. V was clipped by 3 bases and J by 5 bases, with 11 bases between them. The germline V gene has CDR1 MNHNY and CDR2 SVGAGI (reference sequence). The CDR3 DNA reads as TGTGCCAGCAGTTATGAGAGGGTAGATAATTCACCCCTCCACTTT. It codes for CASSYERVDNSPLHF.

The chain combines TRBV4-2 with TRBJ2-5; 7 nucleotides match TRBD2. The J segment lost 4 bases and the V segment lost 1 base, leaving 9 bases of the junction unmatched. The germline V gene encodes CDR1 LGHNA and CDR2 YNFKEQ. The CDR3 runs to 16 residues. CDR3 sequence (DNA): TGTGCCAGCAGCCAAGCAGGGCCTCGGGGGGTAGAGACCCAGTACTTC. Its protein product is CASSQAGPRGVETQYF.

This chain links TRBV6-5 with TRBJ1-1; a possible D gene is TRBD1 (6 bases). CDR1 is MNHEY, CDR2 SVGAGI, per germline. This CDR3 region has 14 residues. V gave up 7 bases and J gave up 5 bases, with 17 bases separating them. CDR3 nucleotide sequence: TGTGCCAGCAAGGGGGGACGGAGGGAGACTGAAGCTTTCTTT. Translated, it gives CASKGGRRETEAFF.

The rearrangement uses TRBV15 and TRBJ1-3, with 7 bases matching TRBD1. Trimming removed 3 bases from V and 6 bases from J; junction bases left unmatched: 5. CDR1 LNHNV and CDR2 YYDKDF come from the germline V gene (reference sequence). This CDR3 has 14 amino acids. The chain's CDR3 is CATSRAGTENTIYF. The CDR3 DNA reads as TGTGCCACCAGCAGGGCCGGGACAGAAAACACCATATATTTT.

The J gene is TRBJ1-2, the V gene TRBV25-1, with D possibly TRBD1 on 5 matching bases. The germline V gene has CDR1 MGHDK and CDR2 SYGVNS. The CDR3 sequence is 13 residues long. The V end was cut by 8 bases, the J end by 3 bases, with 13 bases between. CDR3 in amino acids: CASEGVWDYGYTF. The CDR3 DNA follows: TGTGCCAGCGAAGGGGTTTGGGACTATGGCTACACCTTC.

This chain joins TRBV27 and TRBJ2-2; D call uncertain. The ends were cut back, 3 bases at V and 5 bases at J, with 10 bases in the middle. Looked up from germline, CDR1 is MNHEY and CDR2 is SMNVEV (reference sequence). The CDR3 covers 14 residues. CDR3 residues: CASSFQTRTGELFF. For the CDR3, the DNA is TGTGCCAGCAGTTTTCAGACACGTACCGGGGAGCTGTTTTTT.

V usage is TRBV4-1 and J usage is TRBJ2-2; D remains ambiguous. This CDR3 has 14 amino acids. V lost 4 bases to trimming and J lost 0 bases, with 6 bases between them. Germline loops: CDR1 MGHRA, CDR2 YSYEKL. For the CDR3, the DNA is TGCGCCAGCAGCCCGCAAACGAACACCGGGGAGCTGTTTTTT. This encodes CASSPQTNTGELFF.

The gene calls are TRBV21-1 and TRBJ1-3. TRBV21-1 is tagged as a pseudogene. This CDR3 comprises 16 residues. CDR3 sequence: CASSKGGGCSGNTIYF. DNA of the CDR3: TGTGCCAGCAGCAAAGGTGGCGGCTGCTCTGGAAACACCATATATTTT.

The chain carries TRBV29-1 and TRBJ2-2, with D unresolved. Between the trimmed V and J ends, which lost 7 bases and 0 bases, there was a span of 9 bases. Looked up from germline, CDR1 is SQVTM and CDR2 is ANQGSEA. The CDR3 covers 13 residues. As DNA, the CDR3 is TGCAGCGCACTTTCCCCGAACACCGGGGAGCTGTTTTTT. Translated, it gives CSALSPNTGELFF.

The chain combines TRBV5-4 with TRBJ2-2; 10 bases map to TRBD1. J gave up 2 bases and V 3 bases, and 7 bases lay outside the gene matches. CDR3 length equals 17 residues. The germline CDR1 and CDR2 sequences are SGHNT and YYREEE (reference sequence). The CDR3 is CASSWDRDRGNTGELFF. The CDR3 DNA reads TGTGCCAGCAGCTGGGACCGGGACAGGGGAAACACCGGGGAGCTGTTTTTT.

This chain connects TRBV19 to TRBJ1-2; D might be TRBD1 (5 bases). CDR1 is LNHDA and CDR2 is SQIVND in the germline V gene (reference sequence). With 6 bases removed from V and 3 bases from J, the gap between germline ends came to 23 bases. This CDR3 region has 17 residues. In DNA, the CDR3 is TGTGCCAGTAGAGATTATTTAGGGGAGATCTCGGACTATGGCTACACCTTC. This sequence encodes CASRDYLGEISDYGYTF. Full variable domain (rest looked up from reference TRBV19 and TRBJ1-2): DGGITQSPKYLFRKEGQNVTLSCEQNLNHDAMYWYRQDPGQGLRLIYYSQIVNDFQKGDIAEGYSVSREKKESFPLTVTSAQKNPTAFYLCASRDYLGEISDYGYTFGSGTRLTVV.

The J gene is TRBJ1-1, the V gene TRBV6-5; TRBD1 is a possible D gene (5 bases). V shed 7 bases and J shed 0 bases, with 12 bases lying between them. Germline CDR1 MNHEY, CDR2 SVGAGI. The CDR3 is 14 residues long. The DNA for the CDR3 is TGTGCCAGCACAGGCGGGACTATGAACACTGAAGCTTTCTTT. Protein product: CASTGGTMNTEAFF.

The gene calls are TRBV19 and TRBJ1-4; D is unclear. CDR1 is LNHDA and CDR2 is SQIVND in the germline V gene (reference sequence). Between the trimmed V and J ends, which lost 3 bases and 4 bases, there was a span of 9 bases. This CDR3 comprises 14 residues. CDR3 coding DNA: TGTGCCAGTAGTATGCTGAGTTTTAATGAAAAACTGTTTTTT. Encoded protein: CASSMLSFNEKLFF. Full variable domain (missing parts from reference TRBV19 and TRBJ1-4): DGGITQSPKYLFRKEGQNVTLSCEQNLNHDAMYWYRQDPGQGLRLIYYSQIVNDFQKGDIAEGYSVSREKKESFPLTVTSAQKNPTAFYLCASSMLSFNEKLFFGSGTQLSVL.

The chain links TRBV11-1 to TRBJ1-2; D remains ambiguous. CDR3 size: 13 residues. Per the germline V gene, CDR1 is SGHAT and CDR2 is FQDESV (reference sequence). The V and J ends lost 3 bases and 8 bases respectively, with 13 bases between them. The CDR3 loop reads CASSFPSGRGYTF. The CDR3 DNA is TGTGCCAGCAGCTTTCCCTCCGGAAGGGGCTACACCTTC.

CDR3 protein: CASSLEGNTEAFF. The CDR3 coding sequence is TGTGCCAGCAGCTTGGAGGGGAACACTGAAGCTTTCTTT. The chain recombines TRBV7-8 with TRBJ1-1; D remains unclear. The V gene's germline CDR1 is SGHVS and CDR2 FQNEAQ. The CDR3 contains 13 residues. V was shortened by 3 bases and J by 1 base, with 6 bases between the two germline ends.

The genes are TRBV19 and TRBJ1-3; D perhaps matches TRBD1 (5 bases). Germline loops: CDR1 LNHDA, CDR2 SQIVND (reference sequence). This CDR3 has 15 amino acids. V was pared by 4 bases and J by 4 bases, with 14 bases between. The CDR3 DNA sequence: TGTGCCAGTAGTAGAGGGGTTTCGTACGGAAACACCATATATTTT. Translation gives CASSRGVSYGNTIYF. The complete variable domain, with remaining parts taken from reference TRBV19 and TRBJ1-3, reads DGGITQSPKYLFRKEGQNVTLSCEQNLNHDAMYWYRQDPGQGLRLIYYSQIVNDFQKGDIAEGYSVSREKKESFPLTVTSAQKNPTAFYLCASSRGVSYGNTIYFGEGSWLTVV.

The V and J genes are TRBV5-1 and TRBJ1-1; D is unclear. This CDR3 comprises 15 residues. Germline CDR1 reads SGHRS; CDR2 reads YFSETQ. V lost 2 bases and J 1 base, leaving 12 bases between the germline ends. The CDR3 protein is CASSFPSSGNTEAFF. The CDR3 DNA reads TGCGCCAGCAGCTTTCCGAGCTCAGGGAACACTGAAGCTTTCTTT.